This TCR beta chain was documented in a study of identical twins. TCRdb recomputed calls from the 5' RACE reads with MiXCR, one row per CDR3 protein. The sample yields about 890,000 distinct CDR3 sequences, around an eighth seen once. This same sample was also part of a study on yellow fever vaccine responses in identical twins.

The sequencing input was PBMCs. This clonotype was sampled from a woman aged 18 to 35 in good health.

The DNA of the CDR3 is TGTGCCAGCAGCCTCAGAGGGGGGCGAGGAAACACCATATATTTT. Its translation: CASSLRGGRGNTIYF. J is TRBJ1-3 and V is TRBV3-1; D perhaps matches TRBD1 (6 bases). The V end was cut by 4 bases, the J end by 4 bases, with 14 bases between. CDR1 and CDR2 from the germline V gene are LGHDT and YNNKEL (reference sequence). CDR3 size: 15 residues. Looking up the rest from reference TRBV3-1 and TRBJ1-3 gives the full variable domain: DTAVSQTPKYLVTQMGNDKSIKCEQNLGHDTMYWYKQDSKKFLKIMFSYNNKELIINETVPNRFSPKSPDKAHLNLHINSLELGDSAVYFCASSLRGGRGNTIYFGEGSWLTVV.